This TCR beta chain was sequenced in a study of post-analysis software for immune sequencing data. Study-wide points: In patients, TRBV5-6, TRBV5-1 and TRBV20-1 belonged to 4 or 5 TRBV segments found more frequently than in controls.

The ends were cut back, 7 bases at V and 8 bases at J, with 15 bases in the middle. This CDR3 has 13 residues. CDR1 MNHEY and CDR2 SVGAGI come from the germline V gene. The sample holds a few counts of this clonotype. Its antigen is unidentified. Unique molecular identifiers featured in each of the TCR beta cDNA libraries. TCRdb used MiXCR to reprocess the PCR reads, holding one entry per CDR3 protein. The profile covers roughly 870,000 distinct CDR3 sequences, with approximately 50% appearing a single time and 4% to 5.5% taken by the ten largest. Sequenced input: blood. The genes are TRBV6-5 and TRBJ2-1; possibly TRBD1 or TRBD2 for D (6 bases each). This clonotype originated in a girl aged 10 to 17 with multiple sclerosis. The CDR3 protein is CASNAGTGYEQFF. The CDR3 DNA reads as TGTGCCAGCAATGCGGGAACAGGGTATGAGCAGTTCTTC.